The present T cell receptor beta chain was sequenced within a study of blood T cell repertoires in COVID-19 (dated by TCRdb to 2018 to 2020). Some background on the complete study: The collaborator samples originated in the United States, Italy and Spain and spanned the acute and convalescent phases of COVID-19. Where HLA class I and class II types were available, the types were taken from metadata supplied by the sample provider, not from assay-based typing. Samples were obtained from the ongoing ImmuneRACE study (first 160 participants) and from over 1,000 subjects provided by 6 global collaborators. Deeply sampled blood TCRbeta repertoires from subjects exposed to, actively infected with, or recovered from COVID-19 were included in the dataset. A de-identified subject ID, COVID-19 status, age in years and sex were almost always included in the sample metadata. The prospective study material was composed of cDNA or gDNA derived from T cells, B-cell-depleted T cells, or PBMCs. A freely available public database, intended as a resource for researchers studying the immune response to SARS-CoV-2, is where the repertoires were released.

General findings and caveats noted by the study authors: The quantity of clinical and demographic metadata differed by source and by participant and was supplied without curation.

V and J lose 3 bases and 1 base, and a span of 6 bases separates them. Reading the germline V gene (reference sequence) gives CDR1 LNHDA and CDR2 SQIVND. The cysteine opens and the phenylalanine closes a CDR3 of 13 amino acids. The sequence is cut down to CDR3 DNA, 39 bases in frame from base 1. The collaborating institutions used their own protocols to collect whole blood in K2EDTA tubes. For TCRbeta analysis, collaborators shipped samples in one of three forms: frozen whole blood, isolated PBMCs, or DNA extracted from either of those sample types. In the case of this clone: The antigen this receptor binds is unknown. There are no base qualities to consult, and no much larger clone falls within one base.

TCRbeta CDR3 regions were amplified from genomic DNA using the immunoSEQ Assay, a bias-controlled multiplex PCR. The authors' pipeline ran thus. The number of nucleated cells in each sample was estimated by amplification of reference gene primers within the assay. To quantify the absolute abundance of each unique TCRbeta CDR3 rearrangement, sequence reads were collapsed and filtered. For each sample, productive Simpson clonality was calculated by taking the square root of Simpson's diversity index across productive rearrangements. The immuneACCESS repertoire file appears here via TCRdb, limited to in-frame rearrangements. These files lack a portion of the clones; in checked studies, under half of the deficit traces to unresolved V genes, and the cause of the others is not known. V, J and clone size derive from that table, while D and trimming were established from the DNA sequence. The sample table shows approximately 160,000 clones, and roughly 83% are seen once. The ten most abundant clones make up roughly 2.8% of the sample.

The clonotype originates from a woman aged 55-70 years with acute or convalescent COVID-19. Recombination joined TRBV19 with TRBJ1-2; the D gene is unclear. The sequenced sample consisted of peripheral blood. The CDR3 here reads CASSMGSNYGYTF. The sequence in DNA is TGTGCCAGTAGTATGGGCAGTAACTATGGCTACACCTTC.